This T cell receptor beta chain appears in the sequencing data of a study of T cell changes during pregnancy in multiple sclerosis. Germline V gives CDR1 SGDLS, CDR2 YYNGEE. The junction had 13 bases not matched to a gene; V was cut back by 5 bases and J by 5 bases. The CDR3 is made up of 16 amino acids. Clones were read by immunoSEQ multiplex PCR, and TCRdb kept only the in-frame ones, dropping some. This repertoire shows some 37,000 clones, 80% to 95% found once; its top ten account for about 0.34%. In its sample, this clone was seen a few times. The chain carries TRBV9 and TRBJ2-5, with 9 bases aligning to TRBD1. The material sequenced was CD4+ T cells from peripheral blood mononuclear cells, taken after pregnancy. This sequence originates from a female donor in good health, enrolled as a control in a pregnancy study. CDR3 in DNA: TGTGCCAGCAGACGAATGGACAGGGGCCTGTGGGAGACCCAGTACTTC. This sequence encodes CASRRMDRGLWETQYF.